This is a list of T cell receptor beta chains from one sample in a study of blood T cell repertoires in COVID-19. Repertoires were generated with immunoSEQ multiplex PCR, while TCRdb's copy carries only in-frame clones and drops some. The sample shows some 180,000 clones, 79% of them seen only once. The sample comprised PBMCs or T cells enriched from blood (not recorded which). The receptor set was obtained from a woman between 65 and 79 years old in a cohort exposed to, infected with or recovered from COVID-19 (not recorded which). Each CDR3 is given with its conserved first and last residue. The D gene is left open where the match is weak. The size field is filled for only some rows; it gives once, few, many or a size class.

CDR3nt	CDR3aa	abundance	d_gene	v_gene	j_gene
TGCGCCAGCAGCTTGGATGTAGACACCGGGGAGCTGTTTTTT	CASSLDVDTGELFF	once	.	TRBV5-1	TRBJ2-2
TGCGCCAGCAGCTTGGCCGGTACGAGCTCCTACGAGCAGTACTTC	CASSLAGTSSYEQYF	.	.	TRBV5-1	TRBJ2-7
TGTGCCAGCAGCGTAGGGACAGGAACAAAACTGTTTTTT	CASSVGTGTKLFF	.	TRBD1	TRBV9	TRBJ1-4
TGTGCCACCAGTGACCCCCTCGCAAGTAGAGAGACCCAGTACTTC	CATSDPLASRETQYF	.	.	TRBV24-1	TRBJ2-5
TGTGCCAGCAGCCGTGTTGCGGGGACGTTCACTGAAGCTTTCTTT	CASSRVAGTFTEAFF	.	.	TRBV11-2	TRBJ1-1
TGTGCCAGCAGCCCCGTGCTCGGCGAGCAGTACTTC	CASSPVLGEQYF	.	.	TRBV7-8	TRBJ2-7
TGTGCCAGCAGCTTAGCTGGAGGCCTGGGGGGCGAGCAGTACTTC	CASSLAGGLGGEQYF	.	.	TRBV7-2	TRBJ2-7
TGTGCCAGCAGTTTAGTGGCAGTCTATGGCTACACCTTC	CASSLVAVYGYTF	.	.	TRBV27	TRBJ1-2
TGTGCCAGCAGCCCCGACAGGGTCTATGGCTACACCTTC	CASSPDRVYGYTF	.	TRBD1	TRBV7-2	TRBJ1-2
TGTGCCAGCAGTCCAGGGTTCTATGGCTACACCTTC	CASSPGFYGYTF	.	.	TRBV28	TRBJ1-2
TGCGCCAGCAGCCAAGCAATACTAGCGGGAGTAAGAAGGTCCTACAATGAGCAGTTCTTC	CASSQAILAGVRRSYNEQFF	.	TRBD2	TRBV4-3	TRBJ2-1
TGTGCCTGCAGAGGGACAGGGGCTGGAAACACCATATATTTT	CACRGTGAGNTIYF	.	TRBD1	TRBV3-1/TRBV3-2	TRBJ1-3
TGTGCCAGCAGAGGAGAACCGAATGGCTACACCTTC	CASRGEPNGYTF	.	.	TRBV28	TRBJ1-2
TGTGCCAGCAGTGCCCAACAGGGAGATCAGCCCCAGCATTTT	CASSAQQGDQPQHF	.	.	TRBV28	TRBJ1-5
TGTGCCAGCAGCTTGGGGAGAAGCTCTGGAAACACCATATATTTT	CASSLGRSSGNTIYF	.	.	TRBV5-4	TRBJ1-3
TGTGCCATCAGTGAGTCCCAAGGGGAGCTGTTTTTT	CAISESQGELFF	.	.	TRBV10-3	TRBJ2-2
TGTGCTACCATGGAGGGAGCGGGAGGCACAGATACGCAGTATTTT	CATMEGAGGTDTQYF	few	TRBD2	TRBV7-7	TRBJ2-3
TGTGCCAGCGGCAGGGACATGAACACTGAAGCTTTCTTT	CASGRDMNTEAFF	.	.	TRBV2	TRBJ1-1
TGTGCCAGCAGTTTTCCGCAGGGATTTGATCAGCCCCAGCATTTT	CASSFPQGFDQPQHF	few	.	TRBV28	TRBJ1-5
TGCGCCAGCAGTGGCCAGGGGGCGTTAAATGAGCAGTTCTTC	CASSGQGALNEQFF	.	TRBD1	TRBV10-2	TRBJ2-1
TGTGCCAGCAGCTTAGGTAGCGGGGGGAGTAATACGCAGTATTTT	CASSLGSGGSNTQYF	.	TRBD2	TRBV11-3	TRBJ2-3
TGTGCCAGCAGCCCGACAGGGGCCACAGATACGCAGTATTTT	CASSPTGATDTQYF	few	TRBD1	TRBV28	TRBJ2-3
TGTGCCAGCAGCCGGGACACCGTCTACGAGCAGTACTTC	CASSRDTVYEQYF	.	.	TRBV6-6	TRBJ2-7
TGTGCCAGCAGCGAGGACACCAGGATAGGCGAGCAGTACTTC	CASSEDTRIGEQYF	.	.	TRBV9	TRBJ2-7
TGTGCCAGCAGGCCCACAGGGGGGGTTTCACCCCTCCACTTT	CASRPTGGVSPLHF	few	TRBD1	TRBV27	TRBJ1-6
TGTGCCAGCAGACCGGGACTATACGAGCAGTACTTC	CASRPGLYEQYF	.	TRBD2	TRBV6-5	TRBJ2-7
TGTGCCAGCAGCCCTAAAACAGGAGAAGTTACCCTGAACACTGAAGCTTTCTTT	CASSPKTGEVTLNTEAFF	.	.	TRBV3-1/TRBV3-2	TRBJ1-1
TGTGCCAGTAGCCCACAGGGGCGTACTAATGAAAAACTGTTTTTT	CASSPQGRTNEKLFF	.	TRBD1	TRBV19	TRBJ1-4
TGTGCCAGCAGCTTAGATCCATACAGCCAAGAGACCCAGTACTTC	CASSLDPYSQETQYF	.	.	TRBV11-2	TRBJ2-5
TGCGCCAGCAGCTCGCAGGGGGCTGGGTACAATGAGCAGTTCTTC	CASSSQGAGYNEQFF	.	TRBD1	TRBV5-1	TRBJ2-1
TGTGCCAGCAGTTTTAGGACAGGCCTCCTGGGTGGCTACACCTTC	CASSFRTGLLGGYTF	.	TRBD1	TRBV27	TRBJ1-2
TGTGCCAGCAGCTTTGAGGGAACCTCCTACGAGCAGTACTTC	CASSFEGTSYEQYF	.	.	TRBV7-8	TRBJ2-7
TGTGCCAGCAGCTTACTAGCGGGCACAGATACGCAGTATTTT	CASSLLAGTDTQYF	.	TRBD2	TRBV7-3	TRBJ2-3
TGTGCCAGCAGTTACTTACATCTAGCGGGAGGTTCAGCCAATGAGCAGTTCTTC	CASSYLHLAGGSANEQFF	.	TRBD2	TRBV6-2/TRBV6-3	TRBJ2-1
TGTGCCAGCAGTTTATGGGGACAGGGTAGCGACGCACCCAAATACGAGCAGTACTTC	CASSLWGQGSDAPKYEQYF	.	TRBD1	TRBV28	TRBJ2-7
TGTGCCAGCAGATTACAGGGAGATAGCAATCAGCCCCAGCATTTT	CASRLQGDSNQPQHF	.	.	TRBV2	TRBJ1-5
TGTGCCAGCAGCTCCCGTGGGACTAGCGGGAGTATCGCCTACGAGCAGTACTTC	CASSSRGTSGSIAYEQYF	.	TRBD2	TRBV7-2	TRBJ2-7
TGTGCCACCAGCAGAGATCTTTCCGGGGAGCTGTTTTTT	CATSRDLSGELFF	.	.	TRBV15	TRBJ2-2
TGTGTCACCCGAGGGTGGAATAATTCACCCCTCCACTTT	CVTRGWNNSPLHF	.	.	TRBV19	TRBJ1-6
TGTGCCAGCACCCCCTTTCTAGCGGGAGCTGAGAATAGGATCTTC	CASTPFLAGAENRIF	few	TRBD2	TRBV28	TRBJ2-1
TGTGCCAGCTGCTGGGCCACCGGGACAGGGAACAATCAGCCCCAGCATTTT	CASCWATGTGNNQPQHF	.	TRBD1	TRBV7-9	TRBJ1-5
TGTGCCAGCAGTGAACAGGACTACTATGGCTACACCTTC	CASSEQDYYGYTF	.	.	TRBV2	TRBJ1-2
TGTGCCAGCAGTGAAGGAGGGTTGGTGGACGAGCAGTACTTC	CASSEGGLVDEQYF	.	.	TRBV6-1	TRBJ2-7
TGTGCCAGCAGCCCCGTGGGACAGGGTCTAATAACGGGAAATACGCAGTATTTT	CASSPVGQGLITGNTQYF	.	TRBD1	TRBV7-6	TRBJ2-3
TGTGCAAGTCGCTCCGGCCCTCCCGGGACTCAACAACGATACGAGCAGTACTTC	CASRSGPPGTQQRYEQYF	.	.	TRBV12-2	TRBJ2-7
TGTGCCTGGAGTCGGAGTTCCAGAGAGACCCAGTACTTC	CAWSRSSRETQYF	.	.	TRBV30	TRBJ2-5
TGCGCCAGCAGCTTAGGGGGCCGGAACACCGGGGAGCTGTTTTTT	CASSLGGRNTGELFF	.	TRBD1	TRBV5-1	TRBJ2-2
TGCGCCAGCAGCCAAGATTGGCGGATTAATGAAAAACTGTTTTTT	CASSQDWRINEKLFF	few	.	TRBV4-3	TRBJ1-4
TGTGCCAGCAACAAAATTTGGAGGTCCGGGGAGCTGTTTTTT	CASNKIWRSGELFF	.	.	TRBV7-9	TRBJ2-2
TGTGCCAGCAGCTCCACGACACTGGGGAGGACTGAAGCTTTCTTT	CASSSTTLGRTEAFF	.	.	TRBV5-4	TRBJ1-1
TGCGCCAGCAGCTTCGGCAGTAGCGGGAGCGCCGGGGAGCTGTTTTTT	CASSFGSSGSAGELFF	.	TRBD2	TRBV5-1	TRBJ2-2
TGTGCCAGCAGAACCATAGGGAAGGGAGTTGAAGCTTTCTTT	CASRTIGKGVEAFF	many	.	TRBV28	TRBJ1-1